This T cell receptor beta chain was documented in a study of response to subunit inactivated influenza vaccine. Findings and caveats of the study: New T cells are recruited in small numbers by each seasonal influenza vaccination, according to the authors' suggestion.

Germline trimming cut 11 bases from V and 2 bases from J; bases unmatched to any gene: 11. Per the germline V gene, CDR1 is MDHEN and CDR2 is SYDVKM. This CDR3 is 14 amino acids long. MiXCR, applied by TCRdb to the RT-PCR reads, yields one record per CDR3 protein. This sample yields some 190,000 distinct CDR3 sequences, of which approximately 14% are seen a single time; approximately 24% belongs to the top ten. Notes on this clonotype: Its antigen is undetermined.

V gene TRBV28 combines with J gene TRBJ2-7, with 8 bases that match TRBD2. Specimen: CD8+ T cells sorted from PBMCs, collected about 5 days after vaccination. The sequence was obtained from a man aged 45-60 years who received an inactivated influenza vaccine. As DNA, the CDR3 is TGTGCCGTTGCTTTAGCGGGGACGGCCTACGAGCAGTACTTC. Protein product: CAVALAGTAYEQYF.